This T cell receptor (beta chain) was sequenced for a study of cytomegalovirus exposure and HLA in healthy donors (dated by TCRdb to about 2017). For the study in its entirety: An earlier analysis of about 530 of the donors reported around 280 Gb of sequence data and 100 million to 120 million unique TCR beta sequences obtained from about 170 million T cells. Typing coverage varied by locus: roughly 620-630 donors for A, B, C, DRB1 and DQB1; more than 500 for DQA1; approximately 570 for DPA1; around 450 for DPB1. High-throughput TCR immunosequencing, statistical association of individual TCRs with disease status, and machine learning were combined to predict cytomegalovirus infection status. A later genetic analysis used genome-wide SNP genotypes for 398 of the 666 donors, treating that subset as a discovery cohort. All discovery cohort repertoires had been generated using a single sequencing platform. An earlier analysis of some 500 of the donors applied high-throughput TCR beta sequencing to assess whether each TCR beta V gene segment acted as functional or pseudogenic. HLA typing included class I and class II loci at four-digit resolution. The study profiled the T cell repertoires of some 610 subjects by immunosequencing and related them to cytomegalovirus serostatus. In addition to the first cohort of around 670 subjects, a separate validation cohort of some 120 different subjects was used. Several DR-DQ haplotypes were handled as single units for association and clustering, since linkage in the cohort was strong. In the later analysis, no new phenotypic data were used to find candidate immune exposures; instead, reliance was placed on TCR beta sequences and their occurrence across donors. An early release covering 550 to 650 HLA-typed donors comprised around 300 gigabases of sequencing data and approximately 80 million unique TCR sequences. In a later analysis, previously published TCR beta repertoires from some 640 donors were re-analyzed and high-resolution HLA genotyping was added so that TCR occurrence patterns could be studied. Of the 398 genotyped donors, over 65% fell in the genetic ancestry cluster associated with self-reported Caucasian donors. Donor age, sex, ethnicity and CMV serostatus were compiled alongside the repertoire data. Among roughly 400 genotyped donors of the cohort, an average of about 240,000 unique TCR beta nucleotide sequences was sequenced per donor, of which about 18% were non-productive. The study was designed to test whether signatures of past pathogen exposure could be identified by cataloging public T cell receptors.

In total, fewer than 750 healthy bone marrow donors made up the cohort. At the time of sampling, every cohort member was nominally healthy, though immune exposures that went unrecorded were likely present. The donor was CMV seronegative and belonged to the group of several hundred seronegative cohort members. A peripheral blood sample was provided by each donor, and peripheral blood mononuclear cells were used for TCR beta sequencing. The Qiagen DNeasy Blood Extraction Kit was used to extract genomic DNA from the blood cell samples. Findings and caveats that apply to the study as a whole: The sequencing pipeline was judged likely to have produced a cluster of highly shared sequence variants as a technical artifact. In a later genetic analysis, a missense DCLRE1C variant was associated with V-gene and J-gene trimming of TCR beta chains, and the association was replicated in an independent cohort. Cytomegalovirus status was reported to be diagnosed by the classifier with high specificity and sensitivity in both the original and validation cohorts. According to the authors, the approach could potentially be generalized to other disease states and immunological phenotypes. Immune exposure information for the cohort was limited to CMV serostatus. Correlated functional status among segregating V segments might reflect linkage disequilibrium, but an unknown experimental factor could not be ruled out. According to a later analysis, parvovirus B19, influenza, CMV and Epstein-Barr virus appeared linked to several top co-occurrence clusters. A few of the identified cytomegalovirus-associated TCR beta chains were confirmed in vitro to be specific for cytomegalovirus antigens. According to a later genetic analysis, donors in an Asian-associated ancestry cluster had fewer N-insertions in productive TCRs than the approximately 630-donor mean. Roughly uniform sequencing depth across donors was assumed in presence/absence analyses, although this assumption may not hold. The study listed 170 or so TCR beta chains as associated with cytomegalovirus. When HLA alleles, especially DR and DQ, strongly co-occurred, attributing TCR associations to individual alleles was difficult. A further reported finding was that TCR beta sequences accurately predicted the HLA-A and HLA-B alleles for most subjects in the first cohort. The cohort was sequenced for TCR beta chains only, and without alpha or paired-chain data the features that could be detected were limited. Compared with equally common non-associated chains, HLA-associated TCR beta chains in a later analysis were more clonally expanded and had lower generation probabilities. A later analysis found that TCR association rates varied across HLA loci, with DRB1 alleles showing the most associated TCRs and HLA-C alleles the fewest. In an earlier analysis of about 600 of the donors, most TCR beta V segments appeared in productive rearrangements about 87% or about 30% of the time, broadly matching IMGT annotations. Most TCR sequences were seen in very few donors, while some public TCRs were found in many individuals. Because some donors lacked HLA typing at each locus, the association tests relied only on the typed subset. Over 15 rarely observed V segments, including chromosome 9 orphons, were excluded from the earlier analysis of some 590 of the donors because counts were too low. Because the 87-base-pair reads could not distinguish some IMGT-functional V segments, including TRBV6-2 and TRBV6-3, those segments were excluded. In a later analysis, around 17,000 TCR beta sequences were associated with specific HLA alleles at a false discovery rate of 0.05. In a later analysis, most CMV-associated TCR beta chains were found to appear HLA-restricted, with HLA associations seemingly driven largely by CMV exposure.

In the case of this clone: The antigen it recognizes is unknown. No base quality values were provided; no much bigger clone lies one nucleotide off.

The library relied on the immunoSEQ multiplex PCR assay. For the multiplex PCR, a mixture combining 60 forward primers for TCR Vbeta segments and 13 reverse primers for TCR Jbeta segments was used. The CDR3 region of rearranged TCR beta genes was amplified from genomic DNA with a multiplex PCR assay. The Illumina HiSeq System was used to sequence the amplified TCR beta libraries as 87-base-pair reads. Turning to the authors' computational methods: A later analysis counted approximately 74 million unique TCR beta chains across the 700 or so repertoires, and roughly 9.9 million of these chains were shared by at least two donors. A nearest-neighbor algorithm error-corrected the raw reads and collapsed the reads into unique sequences, merging closely related sequences to remove PCR and sequencing errors. Alignment of CDR3 sequences to IMGT reference sequences was used to assign V, D and J gene segments. For a sequence to be retained, a match of at least six nucleotides to both a V gene segment and a J gene segment was required. A rearrangement was called productive if the CDR3 had no stop codons and remained in frame with V and J, and every other rearrangement was called non-productive. Following IMGT convention, CDR3 was defined as the stretch from the second conserved V-encoded cysteine to the conserved J-encoded phenylalanine. The earlier analysis of fewer than 750 of the donors excluded sequences that lacked an unambiguous match to a single V gene segment. In an earlier analysis of 587 of the donors, V segments were called functional above 56.7% productive rearrangements and were called segregating when the between-donor standard deviation exceeded 5%. A statistical classification framework was developed to diagnose cytomegalovirus status using the catalog of TCR beta chain sequences. In a later analysis, V and J genes were assigned by comparing TCR nucleotide sequences against IMGT/GENE-DB human TR gene sequences. The TCRdist pipeline was used in a later analysis to assign CDR3 sequences and most-parsimonious VDJ recombination scenarios. In a later analysis, each TCR beta chain was defined by its CDR3 amino acid sequence together with its V-gene family, and reads lacking a unique V-gene family were excluded. To address suspected cross-contamination and a sequencing artifact, a later analysis removed under 600 highly shared, low-generation-probability nucleotide sequences. In a later analysis, a clonal expansion index was calculated for each public chain from normalized within-repertoire ranks of inferred template counts. In a later analysis, generation probabilities were computed using a VDJ recombination model fitted to out-of-frame rearrangements, and the results were checked against IGoR. Hypergeometric tests were used in a later analysis to score TCR-TCR, TCR-HLA and TCR-CMV co-occurrence, with a repertoire-size bias correction applied to the TCR pairs. False discovery rates were estimated in a later analysis by permuting HLA or CMV assignments 20 times. In a later analysis, co-occurring TCRs were grouped using DBSCAN, with TCRdist sequence similarity added in when clustering inside HLA-allele-positive subsets. Repertoires with fewer than 30,000 or more than 120,000 public chains, plus five repertoires with anomalous nucleotide sharing, were excluded from co-occurrence clustering. TCRdb limited this immuneACCESS table to in-frame rearrangements with V and J called. A share of clones is missing; checked studies link under half to unresolved V genes, and the rest is unexplained. That table gives V, J and clone size, and the DNA gave D and trimming. The sample table shows under 150,000 clones, and approximately 78% are seen once. The ten largest clonotypes hold over 5.5% of the sample.

Germline trimming: 3 bases from V, 4 bases from J; junction bases outside gene matches: 17. CDR1 KGHSH and CDR2 LQKENI are derived from the germline V gene. The CDR3 spans 20 residues, from the cysteine through the phenylalanine. The DNA shown is the 60-base CDR3, in frame from base 1. The receptor comes from a woman aged 40 to 55 in good health and CMV-seronegative. The source material was PBMCs. The chain is made from TRBV18 and TRBJ2-2, with 10 junctional bases fitting TRBD1. At the DNA level, the sequence is TGTGCCAGCTCACCCTTCTTCACCGGGGGGACAGGGGACCTCACCGGGGAGCTGTTTTTT. Its amino acids are CASSPFFTGGTGDLTGELFF.